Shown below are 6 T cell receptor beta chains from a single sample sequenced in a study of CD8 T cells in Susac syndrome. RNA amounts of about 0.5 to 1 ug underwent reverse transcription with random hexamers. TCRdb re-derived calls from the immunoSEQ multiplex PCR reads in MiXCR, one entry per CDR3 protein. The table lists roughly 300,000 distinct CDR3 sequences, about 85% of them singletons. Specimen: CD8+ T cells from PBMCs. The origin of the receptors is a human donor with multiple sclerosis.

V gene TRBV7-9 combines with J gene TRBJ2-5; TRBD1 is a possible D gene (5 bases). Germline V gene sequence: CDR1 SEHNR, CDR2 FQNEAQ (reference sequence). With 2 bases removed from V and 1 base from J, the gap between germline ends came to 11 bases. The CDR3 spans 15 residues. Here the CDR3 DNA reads TGTGCCAGCAGCTTATCCTTAAGGGGCCAAGAGACCCAGTACTTC. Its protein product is CASSLSLRGQETQYF.

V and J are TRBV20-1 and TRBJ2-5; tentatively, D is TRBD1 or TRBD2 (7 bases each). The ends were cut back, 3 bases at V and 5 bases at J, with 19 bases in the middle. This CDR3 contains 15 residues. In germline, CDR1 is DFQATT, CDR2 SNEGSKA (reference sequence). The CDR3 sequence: CSARATGRGGETQYF. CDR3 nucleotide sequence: TGCAGTGCTAGGGCGACAGGGAGGGGAGGGGAGACCCAGTACTTC.

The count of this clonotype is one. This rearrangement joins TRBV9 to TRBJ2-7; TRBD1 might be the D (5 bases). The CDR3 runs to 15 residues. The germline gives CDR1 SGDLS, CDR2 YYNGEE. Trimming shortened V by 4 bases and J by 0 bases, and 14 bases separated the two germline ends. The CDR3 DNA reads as TGTGCCAGCAGCCTTGGGCAGGGAATCTCCTACGAGCAGTACTTC. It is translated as CASSLGQGISYEQYF. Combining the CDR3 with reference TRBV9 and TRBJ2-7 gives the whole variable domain DSGVTQTPKHLITATGQRVTLRCSPRSGDLSVYWYQQSLDQGLQFLIQYYNGEERAKGNILERFSAQQFPDLHSELNLSSLELGDSALYFCASSLGQGISYEQYFGPGTRLTVT.

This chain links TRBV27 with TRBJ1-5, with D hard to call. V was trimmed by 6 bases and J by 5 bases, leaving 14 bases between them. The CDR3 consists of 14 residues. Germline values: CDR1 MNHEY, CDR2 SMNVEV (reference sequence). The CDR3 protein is CASSFRESHQPQHF. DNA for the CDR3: TGTGCCAGCAGCTTCCGGGAGTCGCATCAGCCCCAGCATTTT.

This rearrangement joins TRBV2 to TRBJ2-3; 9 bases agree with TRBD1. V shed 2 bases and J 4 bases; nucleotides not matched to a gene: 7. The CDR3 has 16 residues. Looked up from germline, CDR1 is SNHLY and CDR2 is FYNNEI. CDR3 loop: CASSEFGDRAADTQYF. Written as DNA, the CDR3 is TGTGCCAGCAGTGAATTCGGGGACAGGGCAGCAGATACGCAGTATTTT.

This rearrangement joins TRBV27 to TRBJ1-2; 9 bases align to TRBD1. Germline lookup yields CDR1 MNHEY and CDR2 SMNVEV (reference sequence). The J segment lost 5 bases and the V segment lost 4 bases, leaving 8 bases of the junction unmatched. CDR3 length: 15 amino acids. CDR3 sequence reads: CASSSSRDREYGYTF. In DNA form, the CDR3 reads TGTGCCAGCAGTTCCTCCCGGGACAGGGAGTATGGCTACACCTTC.